One sample yielded the 19 T cell receptor beta chains listed below, sequenced in a study of beta chain features in type 1 diabetes. Expressed TCRB transcripts got sequenced, as all isolated RNA was reverse transcribed. Libraries were prepared by immunoSEQ multiplex PCR; TCRdb keeps only in-frame clonotypes and omits some of them. The data show under 400,000 clones, with around 12% seen just once and about 0.017% held by the top ten. The sample taken for sequencing was naive CD4+ T cells from blood. The source is a man between 18 and 35 years old in good health.

In this sample, this clone turned up a few times. The rearrangement uses TRBV11-2 and TRBJ2-7; no clear D gene. Germline V lookup: CDR1 SGHAT, CDR2 FQNNGV. This CDR3 has 13 residues. V was clipped by 5 bases and J by 5 bases, with 13 bases between them. The CDR3 sequence: CASSIFVSDEQYF. The CDR3 DNA reads TGTGCCAGCAGCATCTTTGTTTCTGACGAGCAGTACTTC.

This clone was observed a few times. The CDR3 here is CASSFLRDREKLFF. The CDR3 nucleotides are TGTGCCAGCAGCTTTCTCCGGGACAGGGAAAAACTGTTTTTT. The V gene is TRBV7-9, the J gene TRBJ1-4; 8 positions match TRBD1. Germline CDR1 SEHNR, CDR2 FQNEAQ (reference sequence). V lost 3 bases and J lost 8; bases outside the gene matches: 5. CDR3 length: 14 amino acids.

The chain is built from TRBV6-5 and TRBJ2-1, with D hard to call. Germline loops: CDR1 MNHEY, CDR2 SVGAGI. The CDR3 is 13 residues long. V lost 4 bases and J 10 bases, leaving 14 bases between the germline ends. The CDR3 DNA follows: TGTGCCAGCAGTTTCGGTCGCAACGGGGAGCAGTTCTTC. This encodes CASSFGRNGEQFF.

V and J are TRBV7-8 and TRBJ2-3, with 11 bases identical to TRBD2. The CDR3 covers 16 residues. CDR1 and CDR2 from the germline V gene are SGHVS and FQNEAQ. Trimming at V came to 5 bases and at J to 3 bases, leaving 7 bases not matched to a gene. The chain's CDR3 is CASSPLAGGVTDTQYF. CDR3 DNA: TGTGCCAGCAGCCCCTTAGCGGGAGGGGTGACAGATACGCAGTATTTT.

This clone has just a few counts. The V call is TRBV30, the J call TRBJ1-6, with D possibly matching TRBD1 (5 bases). CDR3 length: 14 amino acids. Per the germline V gene, CDR1 is GTSNPN and CDR2 is SVGIG (reference sequence). V shed 1 base and J shed 7 bases, with 11 bases lying between them. The CDR3 loop reads CAWSGGVRNSPLHF. In nucleotides, the CDR3 is TGTGCCTGGAGTGGGGGGGTTCGGAATTCACCCCTCCACTTT. Based on the CDR3 plus reference TRBV30 and TRBJ1-6, the full variable domain is SQTIHQWPATLVQPVGSPLSLECTVEGTSNPNLYWYRQAAGRGLQLLFYSVGIGQISSEVPQNLSASRPQDRQFILSSKKLLLSDSGFYLCAWSGGVRNSPLHFGNGTRLTVT.

This chain uses TRBV5-1 with TRBJ2-7; TRBD1 aligns across 10 bases. With 5 bases clipped from V and 6 bases from J, the junction kept 2 bases outside the gene matches. CDR3 size: 12 residues. The V gene's germline CDR1 is SGHRS and CDR2 YFSETQ. CDR3 region: CASRRDRGEQYF. In DNA, the CDR3 is TGCGCCAGCAGACGGGACAGGGGCGAGCAGTACTTC.

The chain is built from TRBV2 and TRBJ2-3; TRBD2 might be the D (7 bases). Trimming removed 5 bases at V and 7 bases at J, with 19 bases between. Germline-derived CDR1 and CDR2 are SNHLY and FYNNEI. This CDR3 is 15 amino acids long. CDR3 bases: TGTGCCAGCAGTCCGCAGTCCGGGGGGCCTAATACGCAGTATTTT. Protein: CASSPQSGGPNTQYF.

This clone has just a few counts. The V call is TRBV30, the J call TRBJ1-2, with D tentatively TRBD1 (6 bases). CDR1 is GTSNPN, CDR2 SVGIG, per germline (reference sequence). There are 13 residues in the CDR3. V was clipped by 2 bases and J by 5 bases, with 12 bases between them. The CDR3 protein is CAWSLGQLYGYTF. In nucleotides, the CDR3 is TGTGCCTGGAGTCTGGGACAACTTTATGGCTACACCTTC.

The V call is TRBV19, the J call TRBJ2-7, with 7 bases matching TRBD1. CDR1 LNHDA and CDR2 SQIVND come from the germline V gene (reference sequence). CDR3 size: 14 residues. V lost 4 bases and J lost 3; bases outside the gene matches: 6. The CDR3 loop is CASSRTGDGYEQYF. CDR3 coding DNA: TGTGCCAGTAGTAGAACAGGGGATGGCTACGAGCAGTACTTC.

The chain has TRBV6-1 and TRBJ2-7, with 9 bases lining up with TRBD2. This CDR3 has 16 residues. The V segment lost 3 bases and the J segment 6 bases; nucleotides outside the gene matches: 12. From germline, CDR1 is MNHNS and CDR2 SASEGT. The CDR3 is CASSDPGLARRGEQYF. The CDR3 nucleotides read TGTGCCAGCAGTGACCCTGGACTAGCGCGACGCGGCGAGCAGTACTTC.

This clone was seen a few times. This chain uses TRBV4-3 with TRBJ2-1; D remains unclear. The V and J ends lost 0 bases and 3 bases respectively, with 6 bases between them. This CDR3 is built from 14 residues. Germline V gene data show CDR1 as LGHNA and CDR2 as YSLEER. CDR3 nucleotides: TGCGCCAGCAGCCAAGAGCGTTACTACAATGAGCAGTTCTTC. The encoded protein is CASSQERYYNEQFF.

This clone was found a few times. The chain is built from TRBV10-3 and TRBJ2-5; 9 nucleotides agree with TRBD1. Germline V lookup: CDR1 ENHRY, CDR2 SYGVKD. The CDR3 covers 13 residues. J lost 5 bases, V lost 6 bases, and 4 bases had no gene match. The CDR3 is CAIRGQGGETQYF. The CDR3 DNA follows: TGTGCCATCAGGGGACAGGGAGGGGAGACCCAGTACTTC.

The J gene is TRBJ2-3, the V gene TRBV6-5; 9 bases map to TRBD1. Trimming at V came to 6 bases and at J to 2 bases, leaving 3 bases not matched to a gene. Germline CDR1 reads MNHEY; CDR2 reads SVGAGI. The CDR3 length is 14 residues. The CDR3 loop is CASSGQGNTDTQYF. The CDR3 nucleotides read TGTGCCAGCAGCGGACAGGGGAACACAGATACGCAGTATTTT.

This clone was detected only a few times. The rearrangement joins TRBV4-2 to TRBJ2-7, with D possibly being TRBD2 (5 bases). This CDR3 is 13 amino acids long. Trimming cost V 4 bases and J 2 bases, with 9 bases left between them. CDR1 is LGHNA and CDR2 is YNFKEQ in the germline V gene. The CDR3 protein is CASSPSGTYEQYF. The CDR3 bases are TGTGCCAGCAGCCCCTCGGGGACCTACGAGCAGTACTTC.

This chain joins TRBV7-9 and TRBJ1-5; D perhaps matches TRBD1 (5 bases). This CDR3 is built from 15 residues. In germline, CDR1 is SEHNR, CDR2 FQNEAQ (reference sequence). The V end lost 5 bases, the J end lost 6 bases, and 17 bases lay between the germline ends. The CDR3 loop reads CASSPGGTGGQPQHF. The CDR3 nucleotides read TGTGCCAGCAGCCCAGGAGGGACGGGGGGTCAGCCCCAGCATTTT.

This clone was counted a few times. The chain joins TRBV4-2 to TRBJ2-5; 13 bases match TRBD2. This CDR3 comprises 17 residues. Germline V gene data show CDR1 as LGHNA and CDR2 as YNFKEQ. V shed 4 bases and J 3 bases; nucleotides not matched to a gene: 8. CDR3 bases: TGTGCCAGCAGCCGGACTAGCGGGAGTTTGGGAGAAGAGACCCAGTACTTC. It is translated as CASSRTSGSLGEETQYF.

The rearrangement joins TRBV29-1 to TRBJ1-2; TRBD1 might be the D (5 bases). The CDR3 sequence is 12 residues long. Germline loops: CDR1 SQVTM, CDR2 ANQGSEA. Trimming cost V 7 bases and J 6 bases, with 15 bases left between them. The CDR3 is CSGGLARDGYTF. CDR3 DNA sequence: TGCAGCGGGGGACTTGCCAGAGATGGCTACACCTTC.

This rearrangement joins TRBV7-2 to TRBJ2-6, with 11 bases identical to TRBD1. The V and J ends lost 6 bases and 1 base, in that order; junction bases with no gene match: 2. CDR1 is SGHTA, CDR2 FQGNSA, per germline. This CDR3 is 16 amino acids long. The CDR3 DNA reads as TGTGCCAGCAGGAGGGACAGGGGGTCTGGGGCCAACGTCCTGACTTTC. As protein: CASRRDRGSGANVLTF.

This clone has only a few counts. V usage is TRBV9 and J usage is TRBJ2-2, with TRBD1 matching over 9 bases. There are 15 residues in the CDR3. Germline V gene sequence: CDR1 SGDLS, CDR2 YYNGEE. V gave up 4 bases and J gave up 6 bases; unmatched junction bases: 7. CDR3: CASSRRTGASGELFF. The DNA for the CDR3 is TGTGCCAGCAGCAGACGGACAGGGGCATCCGGGGAGCTGTTTTTT.